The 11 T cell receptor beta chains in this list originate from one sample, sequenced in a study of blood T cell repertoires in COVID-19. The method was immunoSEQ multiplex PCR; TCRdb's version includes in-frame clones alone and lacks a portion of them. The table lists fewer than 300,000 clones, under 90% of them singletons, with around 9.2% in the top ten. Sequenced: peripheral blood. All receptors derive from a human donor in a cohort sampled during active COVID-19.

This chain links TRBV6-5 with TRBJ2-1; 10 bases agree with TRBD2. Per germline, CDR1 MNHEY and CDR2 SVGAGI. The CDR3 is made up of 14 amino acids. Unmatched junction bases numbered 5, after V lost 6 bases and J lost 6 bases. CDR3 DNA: TGTGCCAGCAGGGCCGGACTAGCGGCCAATGAGCAGTTCTTC. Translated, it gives CASRAGLAANEQFF.

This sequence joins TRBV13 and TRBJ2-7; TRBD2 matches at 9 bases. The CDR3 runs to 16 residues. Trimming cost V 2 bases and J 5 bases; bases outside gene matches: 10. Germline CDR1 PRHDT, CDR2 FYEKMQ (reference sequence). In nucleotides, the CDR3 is TGTGCCAGCAGCTTATCCCTAGCGGGAATGTCCGACGAGCAGTACTTC. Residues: CASSLSLAGMSDEQYF.

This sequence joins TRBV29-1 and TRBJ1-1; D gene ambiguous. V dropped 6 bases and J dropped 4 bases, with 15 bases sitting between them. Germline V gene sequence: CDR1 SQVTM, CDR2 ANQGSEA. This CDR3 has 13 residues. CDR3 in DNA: TGCAGCGTCTTCGCTTCTACTACCACTGAAGCTTTCTTT. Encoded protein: CSVFASTTTEAFF.

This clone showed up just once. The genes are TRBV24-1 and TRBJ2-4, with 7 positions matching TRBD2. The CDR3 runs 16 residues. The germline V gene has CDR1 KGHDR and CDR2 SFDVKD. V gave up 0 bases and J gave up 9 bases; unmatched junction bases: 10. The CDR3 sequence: CATSDLRRRGVSIQYF. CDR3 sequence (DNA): TGTGCCACCAGTGATTTGCGTCGCCGGGGGGTAAGCATTCAGTACTTC.

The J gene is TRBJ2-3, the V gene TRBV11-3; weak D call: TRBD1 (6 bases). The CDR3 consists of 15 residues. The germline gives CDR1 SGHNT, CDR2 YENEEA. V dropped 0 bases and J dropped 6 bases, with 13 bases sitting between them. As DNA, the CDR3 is TGTGCCAGCAGCTTAGAGGGGGCCCCTGGGGATACGCAGTATTTT. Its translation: CASSLEGAPGDTQYF.

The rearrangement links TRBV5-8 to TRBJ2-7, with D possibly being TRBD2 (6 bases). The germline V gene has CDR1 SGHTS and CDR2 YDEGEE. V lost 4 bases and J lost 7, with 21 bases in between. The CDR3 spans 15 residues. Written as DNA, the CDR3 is TGTGCCAGCAGCCGCCCCGGGACTCAAAGTTGGGAGCAGTACTTC. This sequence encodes CASSRPGTQSWEQYF.

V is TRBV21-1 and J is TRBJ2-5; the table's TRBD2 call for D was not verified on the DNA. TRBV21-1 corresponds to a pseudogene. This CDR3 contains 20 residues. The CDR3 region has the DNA TGTGCCAGCAGCAATAAGACTAGCGGGGTCGATCGGGGGTCCCAAGAGACCCAGTACTTC. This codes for CASSNKTSGVDRGSQETQYF.

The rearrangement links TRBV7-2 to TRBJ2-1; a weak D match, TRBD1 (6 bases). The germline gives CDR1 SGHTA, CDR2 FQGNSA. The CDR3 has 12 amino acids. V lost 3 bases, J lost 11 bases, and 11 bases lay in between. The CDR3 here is CASSFIQGQQFF. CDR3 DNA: TGTGCCAGCAGCTTCATACAGGGCCAGCAGTTCTTC.

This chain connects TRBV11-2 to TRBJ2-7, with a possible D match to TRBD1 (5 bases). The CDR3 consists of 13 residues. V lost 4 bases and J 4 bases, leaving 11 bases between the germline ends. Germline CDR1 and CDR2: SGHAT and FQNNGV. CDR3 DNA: TGTGCCAGCAGCTCCAGGGTAACGTACGAGCAGTACTTC. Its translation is CASSSRVTYEQYF.

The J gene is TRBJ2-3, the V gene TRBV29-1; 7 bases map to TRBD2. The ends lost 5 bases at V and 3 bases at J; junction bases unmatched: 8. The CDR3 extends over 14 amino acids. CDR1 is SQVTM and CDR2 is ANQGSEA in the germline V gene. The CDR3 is CSVTGTTTTDTQYF. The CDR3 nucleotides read TGCAGCGTTACCGGGACTACGACGACAGATACGCAGTATTTT.

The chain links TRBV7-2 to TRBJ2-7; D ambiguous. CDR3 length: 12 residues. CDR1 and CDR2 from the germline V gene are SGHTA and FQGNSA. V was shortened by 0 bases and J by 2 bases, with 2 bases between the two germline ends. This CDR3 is CASSLAAYEQYF. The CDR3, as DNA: TGTGCCAGCAGCTTAGCCGCCTACGAGCAGTACTTC. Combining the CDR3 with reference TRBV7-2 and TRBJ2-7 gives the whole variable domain GAGVSQSPSNKVTEKGKDVELRCDPISGHTALYWYRQSLGQGLEFLIYFQGNSAPDKSGLPSDRFSAERTGGSVSTLTIQRTQQEDSAVYLCASSLAAYEQYFGPGTRLTVT.